A selection of T cell receptor beta chains follows, all from one sample in a study of control samples from healthy donors and cancer patients. The method was immunoSEQ multiplex PCR; TCRdb's version includes in-frame clones alone and lacks a portion of them. The table lists about 410,000 clones, over 75% of them singletons, with around 6.4% in the top ten. The sample was PBMCs. These receptors were obtained from a middle-aged man with head and neck cancer. Each CDR3 is given with its conserved first and last residue. The D gene is left open where the match is weak. Clone size is stated in some rows and not others, as once, few, many or a class when expanded.

clone_size	cdr3_length	d_call	v_call	j_call	cdr3_aa	cdr3_nt
.	15	TRBD2	TRBV28	TRBJ2-3	CASRPPGLAGDTQYF	TGTGCCAGCAGACCTCCGGGACTAGCGGGAGATACGCAGTATTTT
.	11	.	TRBV29-1	TRBJ2-7	CSVGRGYEQYF	TGCAGCGTTGGTCGCGGCTACGAGCAGTACTTC
.	13	.	TRBV28	TRBJ2-1	CASSPPGGNEQFF	TGTGCCAGCAGCCCCCCTGGCGGAAACGAGCAGTTCTTC
.	16	TRBD2	TRBV28	TRBJ2-2	CASSRAGGPDTGELFF	TGTGCCAGCAGTCGAGCGGGAGGGCCGGACACCGGGGAGCTGTTTTTT
.	14	.	TRBV5-1	TRBJ2-7	CASSLAYRAYEQYF	TGCGCCAGCAGCTTGGCTTACAGGGCGTACGAGCAGTACTTC
.	13	.	TRBV6-6	TRBJ2-1	CASSETTANQQFF	TGTGCCAGCAGTGAGACGACTGCTAATCAGCAGTTCTTC
.	12	.	TRBV11-2	TRBJ2-7	CASSFKPYEQYF	TGTGCCAGCAGCTTTAAACCCTACGAGCAGTACTTC
.	14	TRBD2	TRBV6-5	TRBJ2-3	CASKLAGATDTQYF	TGTGCCAGCAAACTAGCGGGAGCCACAGATACGCAGTATTTT
.	16	.	TRBV18	TRBJ1-5	CASSNGAGSSNQPQHF	TGTGCCAGCTCCAACGGGGCGGGTAGTAGCAATCAGCCCCAGCATTTT
few	14	.	TRBV6-2/TRBV6-3	TRBJ2-2	CASSSGLGTGELFF	TGTGCCAGCAGTTCGGGGCTGGGAACCGGGGAGCTGTTTTTT
.	14	TRBD1	TRBV5-8	TRBJ2-5	CASSSDRGTETQYF	TGTGCCAGCAGCTCGGACAGGGGGACGGAGACCCAGTACTTC
.	14	.	TRBV13	TRBJ1-1	CASSLGQGFTEAFF	TGTGCCAGCAGCTTAGGCCAGGGATTCACTGAAGCTTTCTTT
.	15	.	TRBV7-8	TRBJ1-2	CASSLLSGHSYGYTF	TGTGCCAGCAGCTTATTGTCCGGACACTCCTATGGCTACACCTTC
.	15	TRBD1	TRBV7-9	TRBJ2-3	CASSSDREVGDTQYF	TGTGCCAGCAGCTCGGACAGGGAGGTGGGAGATACGCAGTATTTT
.	14	.	TRBV9	TRBJ1-2	CASSVDTAPYGYTF	TGTGCCAGCAGCGTAGATACCGCTCCGTATGGCTACACCTTC
.	14	.	TRBV27	TRBJ2-7	CASSSEPASNEQYF	TGTGCCAGCAGTTCCGAACCAGCCTCCAACGAGCAGTACTTC
.	13	.	TRBV6-5	TRBJ2-5	CASRRDRGETQYF	TGTGCCAGCAGGCGGGACCGCGGAGAGACCCAGTACTTC
.	15	.	TRBV7-6	TRBJ2-1	CASSGEGQPYNEQFF	TGTGCCAGCAGCGGGGAGGGACAGCCCTACAATGAGCAGTTCTTC
.	16	TRBD1	TRBV7-2	TRBJ1-4	CASSFGQGATNEKLFF	TGTGCCAGCAGCTTTGGACAGGGAGCAACTAATGAAAAACTGTTTTTT
.	15	TRBD1	TRBV5-1	TRBJ1-4	CASTKGGQGDEKLFF	TGCGCCAGCACTAAAGGGGGACAGGGAGATGAAAAACTGTTTTTT
.	15	.	TRBV19	TRBJ1-6	CASSEQSSYNSPLHF	TGTGCCAGTAGCGAACAGAGCTCCTATAATTCACCCCTCCACTTT
once	18	TRBD2	TRBV5-6	TRBJ2-1	CASSLGRQGLAAYNEQFF	TGTGCCAGCAGCTTGGGTAGACAGGGACTAGCCGCTTACAATGAGCAGTTCTTC
.	16	TRBD1	TRBV19	TRBJ2-3	CASSGRTGGSTDTQYF	TGTGCCAGTAGTGGGCGGACAGGGGGCTCAACAGATACGCAGTATTTT
.	14	.	TRBV6-7	TRBJ2-7	CASRRRDTPYEQYF	TGTGCCAGCAGACGACGGGACACCCCCTACGAGCAGTACTTC
.	13	.	TRBV28	TRBJ1-1	CATGDRSNTEAFF	TGTGCCACCGGAGACAGGTCGAACACTGAAGCTTTCTTT
few	14	.	TRBV7-8	TRBJ2-1	CASSLLGREHEQFF	TGTGCCAGCAGCTTACTCGGTCGGGAGCATGAGCAGTTCTTC
once	16	TRBD1	TRBV7-2	TRBJ1-2	CASSLFRDRGWGGYTF	TGTGCCAGCAGCTTATTTAGGGACAGGGGCTGGGGTGGCTACACCTTC
.	15	TRBD1	TRBV28	TRBJ2-7	CASTTVGQGTYEQYF	TGTGCCAGCACCACCGTGGGACAGGGGACCTACGAGCAGTACTTC
once	14	.	TRBV27	TRBJ2-3	CASSFGLGEDTQYF	TGTGCCAGCAGTTTTGGATTGGGGGAGGATACGCAGTATTTT